Reported below is one T cell receptor (beta chain). The antigen remains unidentified. These data come from a study of Ad26.COV2.S vaccination and SARS-CoV-2 variants. Study-wide findings and caveats: Vaccinees showed greater spike-specific TCR breadth than placebo recipients. Analyses that measured TCR breadth and depth may have underestimated total T cell responses.

The repertoire was sequenced with immunoSEQ multiplex PCR; TCRdb's copy has only in-frame clones and lacks some. This repertoire shows a few hundred thousand clones, 83% found once; its top ten account for about 7.1%. CDR3 length equals 14 residues. Germline V gene sequence: CDR1 SGDLS, CDR2 YYNGEE. Trimming stripped 3 bases from V and 2 bases from J, with 9 bases between. Noted treatment: over 15 received Ad26.COV2.S at low or high dose, single or two shots; several received placebo; per-sample allocation not given. Samples came from day 63 after the first vaccine or placebo injection. The sequence was obtained from a person aged 18-60 years who received the Ad26.COV2.S COVID-19 vaccine or a placebo. This specimen consisted of peripheral blood, obtained in a trial of Ad26.COV2.S vaccine versus placebo. V and J are TRBV9 and TRBJ2-1, with D unresolved. In nucleotides, the CDR3 is TGTGCCAGCAGCGCCCTAGAACCCTACAATGAGCAGTTCTTC. The encoded protein is CASSALEPYNEQFF. Based on the CDR3 plus reference TRBV9 and TRBJ2-1, the full variable domain is DSGVTQTPKHLITATGQRVTLRCSPRSGDLSVYWYQQSLDQGLQFLIQYYNGEERAKGNILERFSAQQFPDLHSELNLSSLELGDSALYFCASSALEPYNEQFFGPGTRLTVL.